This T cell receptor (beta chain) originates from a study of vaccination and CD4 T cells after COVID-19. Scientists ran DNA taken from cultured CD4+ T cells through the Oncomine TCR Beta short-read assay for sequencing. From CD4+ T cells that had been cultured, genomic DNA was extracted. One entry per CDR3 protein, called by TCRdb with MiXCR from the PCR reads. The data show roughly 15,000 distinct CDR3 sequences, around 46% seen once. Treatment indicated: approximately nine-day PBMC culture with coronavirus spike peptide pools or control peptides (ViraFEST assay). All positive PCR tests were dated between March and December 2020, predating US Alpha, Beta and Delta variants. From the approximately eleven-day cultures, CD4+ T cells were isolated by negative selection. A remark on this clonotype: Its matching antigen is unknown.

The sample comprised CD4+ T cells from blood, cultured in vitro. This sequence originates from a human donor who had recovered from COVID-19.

Here the CDR3 DNA reads TGTGCCAGCAGCCCACAAGGGCTTAACACTGAAGCTTTCTTT. This codes for CASSPQGLNTEAFF. The genes are TRBV27 and TRBJ1-1; D is ambiguous. V lost 6 bases, J lost 2 bases, and 13 bases lay in between. This CDR3 region has 14 residues. Germline lookup yields CDR1 MNHEY and CDR2 SMNVEV (reference sequence).